The rows below give T cell receptor beta chains drawn from one sample of a study of blood T cell repertoires in COVID-19. The data were produced by immunoSEQ multiplex PCR, yet TCRdb's version contains in-frame clones alone and is incomplete. The sample lists some 150,000 clones, approximately 81% seen once, with roughly 1% in the top ten. Sequencing input: peripheral blood. Source of these receptors: a man aged 40-49 years with acute or convalescent COVID-19. CDR3s include the opening cysteine and the closing phenylalanine or tryptophan. A D gene is named only where the DNA matches it firmly. Size tells how often a clone was seen (once, few, many) or the class of an expanded clone, and some rows leave it out.

V: TRBV18; size: NA; D: NA; J: TRBJ2-7; DNA: TGTGCCAGCTCCCCTCACCTTATCCAGAACGAGCAGTACTTC; CDR3: CASSPHLIQNEQYF
V: TRBV7-9; size: NA; D: TRBD2; J: TRBJ2-5; DNA: TGTGCCAGCAGCACGTCCCAGCGGGGGGGCTATAGGGAGACCCAGTACTTC; CDR3: CASSTSQRGGYRETQYF
V: TRBV19; size: NA; D: NA; J: TRBJ1-2; DNA: TGTGCCAGTAGTATAGCTGCGGACAGAGCTAACTATGGCTACACCTTC; CDR3: CASSIAADRANYGYTF
V: TRBV5-4; size: NA; D: NA; J: TRBJ2-1; DNA: TGTGCCAGCAGCGGTGCGGGGGCGGGGATCTACAATGAGCAGTTCTTC; CDR3: CASSGAGAGIYNEQFF
V: TRBV5-4; size: NA; D: TRBD1; J: TRBJ1-1; DNA: TGTGCCAGCAGCTCTTACAGGGGGCAGGGAACTGAAGCTTTCTTT; CDR3: CASSSYRGQGTEAFF
V: TRBV30; size: NA; D: NA; J: TRBJ1-3; DNA: TGTGCCTGGTCATCTGGAAACACCATATATTTT; CDR3: CAWSSGNTIYF
V: TRBV7-3; size: NA; D: TRBD2; J: TRBJ2-7; DNA: TGTGCCAGCAGCCCCGATAGCGGGGGGTCCTACGAGCAGTACTTC; CDR3: CASSPDSGGSYEQYF
V: TRBV28; size: NA; D: NA; J: TRBJ1-3; DNA: TGTGCCAGCAGTCCTCGCCCCATAAAGTGGAGGGTCACTGGAAACACCATATATTTT; CDR3: CASSPRPIKWRVTGNTIYF
V: TRBV11-2; size: NA; D: TRBD1; J: TRBJ1-1; DNA: TGTGCCAGCAGCTGGGGGACAGGGGGCGGCACTGAAGCTTTCTTT; CDR3: CASSWGTGGGTEAFF
V: TRBV28; size: NA; D: TRBD2; J: TRBJ2-1; DNA: TGTGCCAGCAGACGTAGGACTAGCAACTACAATGAGCAGTTCTTC; CDR3: CASRRRTSNYNEQFF
V: TRBV5-4; size: NA; D: TRBD1; J: TRBJ2-7; DNA: TGTGCCAGCAGCCCCGGGACAGGTGGGAACGAGCAGTACTTC; CDR3: CASSPGTGGNEQYF
V: TRBV24-1; size: NA; D: NA; J: TRBJ1-5; DNA: TGTGCCACCAGTGACCAGGGCCCAATACCCCAGCCCCAGCATTTT; CDR3: CATSDQGPIPQPQHF
V: TRBV5-1; size: NA; D: TRBD1; J: TRBJ2-7; DNA: TGCGCCAGCAGCTTGGAGGGACAGGGAACCTACGAGCAGTACTTC; CDR3: CASSLEGQGTYEQYF
V: TRBV2; size: NA; D: NA; J: TRBJ1-2; DNA: TGTGCCAGCAGTGAACTCTTGAGTCATGGCTACACCTTC; CDR3: CASSELLSHGYTF
V: TRBV7-6; size: once; D: TRBD2; J: TRBJ2-1; DNA: TGTGCCAGCAGCTTACAAGGACTAGCGGGGCGTTCAACTACATACAATGAGCAGTTCTTC; CDR3: CASSLQGLAGRSTTYNEQFF
V: TRBV7-9; size: NA; D: NA; J: TRBJ1-2; DNA: TGTGCCAGCAGACGGGCGGGCGGGCTCAGCTACACCTTC; CDR3: CASRRAGGLSYTF
V: TRBV5-6; size: few; D: NA; J: TRBJ1-6; DNA: TGTGCCAGCAGCCGCCGAGGAAGCTCCTATAATTCACCCCTCCACTTT; CDR3: CASSRRGSSYNSPLHF
V: TRBV5-4; size: once; D: TRBD2; J: TRBJ2-1; DNA: TGTGCCAGCAGCTTGGGACTAGCGGGGGGTATGGGTGAGCAGTTCTTC; CDR3: CASSLGLAGGMGEQFF
V: TRBV19; size: once; D: NA; J: TRBJ1-2; DNA: TGTGCCAGTAGGCAGGGTATCAGCTATGGCTACACCTTC; CDR3: CASRQGISYGYTF
V: TRBV7-8; size: NA; D: TRBD1; J: TRBJ2-5; DNA: TGTGCCAGCAGCGAGGGACAGCAAGAGACCCAGTACTTC; CDR3: CASSEGQQETQYF
V: TRBV6-5; size: NA; D: NA; J: TRBJ2-2; DNA: TGTGCCAGCAAATACAGCACCGGGGAGCTGTTTTTT; CDR3: CASKYSTGELFF
V: TRBV6-5; size: NA; D: NA; J: TRBJ1-6; DNA: TGTGCCAGCAGTTCAATGCAGGCGGGTATTAATTCACCCCTCCACTTT; CDR3: CASSSMQAGINSPLHF
V: TRBV7-2; size: once; D: NA; J: TRBJ1-4; DNA: TGTGCCAGCAGCTTAGGAGGCCAGGGAAAACTGTTTTTT; CDR3: CASSLGGQGKLFF
V: TRBV4-1; size: NA; D: NA; J: TRBJ2-2; DNA: TGCGCCAGCAGCCAAGGTCCGGCTAGCAGGGGTGGGGAGCTGTTTTTT; CDR3: CASSQGPASRGGELFF
V: TRBV6-1; size: NA; D: TRBD1; J: TRBJ1-1; DNA: TGTGCCAGCAGTGACCGCGGGGACAGGGGGTCTCGCACTGAAGCTTTCTTT; CDR3: CASSDRGDRGSRTEAFF
V: TRBV3-1/TRBV3-2; size: few; D: NA; J: TRBJ2-5; DNA: TGTGCCAGCAACGGAGGTGGGGAGACCCAGTACTTC; CDR3: CASNGGGETQYF
V: TRBV5-4; size: NA; D: NA; J: TRBJ2-1; DNA: TGTGCCAGCAGCTTGGACTCGTACAATGAGCAGTTCTTC; CDR3: CASSLDSYNEQFF
V: TRBV3-1/TRBV3-2; size: NA; D: TRBD2; J: TRBJ2-5; DNA: TGTGCCAGCAGCCAAGCGGCGGGGGGACAAGAGACCCAGTACTTC; CDR3: CASSQAAGGQETQYF
V: TRBV5-1; size: NA; D: NA; J: TRBJ2-7; DNA: TGCGCCAGCAGCTTGTCGTCTCCCTACGAGCAGTACTTC; CDR3: CASSLSSPYEQYF
V: TRBV29-1; size: NA; D: TRBD1; J: TRBJ1-2; DNA: TGCAGCGTTGATTCCCAGGGGGCAGAGTATGGCTACACCTTC; CDR3: CSVDSQGAEYGYTF
V: TRBV3-1/TRBV3-2; size: NA; D: TRBD2; J: TRBJ2-1; DNA: TGTGCCAGCAGCCGTGGGACTAGCGGGGTCGAGCAGTTCTTC; CDR3: CASSRGTSGVEQFF
V: TRBV18; size: NA; D: NA; J: TRBJ2-2; DNA: TGTGCCAGCTCACCACCGGGGGCGAGCACCGGGGAGCTGTTTTTT; CDR3: CASSPPGASTGELFF
V: TRBV7-2; size: NA; D: TRBD2; J: TRBJ2-1; DNA: TGTGCCAGCAGCTTCGACGGGGGGGCTAATGAGCAGTTCTTC; CDR3: CASSFDGGANEQFF
V: TRBV13; size: NA; D: TRBD2; J: TRBJ2-7; DNA: TGTGCCAGCAGCTCCTCTAGCGGGGGCCTCCAAATGATCTACGAGCAGTACTTC; CDR3: CASSSSSGGLQMIYEQYF
V: TRBV27; size: NA; D: NA; J: TRBJ1-5; DNA: TGTGCCAGCAGTTCCCTGGGGGGAGGGAATCAGCCCCAGCATTTT; CDR3: CASSSLGGGNQPQHF
V: TRBV15; size: NA; D: NA; J: TRBJ1-4; DNA: TGTGCCACCAGCAGAGATTTCGCGGGATTTGTGTTTTTT; CDR3: CATSRDFAGFVFF
V: TRBV3-1/TRBV3-2; size: few; D: TRBD2; J: TRBJ2-7; DNA: TGTGCCAGCAGCCTAAGTCTAGCGGGGGGGACCTACGAGCAGTACTTC; CDR3: CASSLSLAGGTYEQYF
V: TRBV3-1/TRBV3-2; size: NA; D: NA; J: TRBJ2-5; DNA: TGTGCCAGCAGCCAAGATCTATTGAGGGGGGAGACCCAGTACTTC; CDR3: CASSQDLLRGETQYF
V: TRBV19; size: NA; D: TRBD2; J: TRBJ2-3; DNA: TGTGCCAGTAGTCTGCGGGGGATAGATACGCAGTATTTT; CDR3: CASSLRGIDTQYF
V: TRBV5-6; size: once; D: NA; J: TRBJ2-7; DNA: TGTGCCAGCAGCTTGGCCGTAGTCCCCAACGAGCAGTACTTC; CDR3: CASSLAVVPNEQYF
V: TRBV11-2; size: NA; D: NA; J: TRBJ1-1; DNA: TGTGCCAGCAGCTTGGGGAGTTTCGGAGCTTTCTTT; CDR3: CASSLGSFGAFF
V: TRBV5-1; size: NA; D: TRBD1; J: TRBJ1-4; DNA: TGCGCCAGCAGACGCGAAGGGGGCGTTGAAAAACTGTTTTTT; CDR3: CASRREGGVEKLFF
V: TRBV6-5; size: NA; D: TRBD2; J: TRBJ2-5; DNA: TGTGCCAGCAGTCCCATGTCTGGCGGGGGAACGGACCAGTACTTC; CDR3: CASSPMSGGGTDQYF
V: TRBV3-1/TRBV3-2; size: NA; D: NA; J: TRBJ1-5; DNA: TGTGCCAGCTGGAGGCGCCGGGGCAATCAGCCCCAGCATTTT; CDR3: CASWRRRGNQPQHF
V: TRBV28; size: NA; D: TRBD1; J: TRBJ2-5; DNA: TGTGCCAGCAGCCTTGGGACAGGGGTGGGGAAGACCCAGTACTTC; CDR3: CASSLGTGVGKTQYF
V: TRBV25-1; size: NA; D: NA; J: TRBJ2-1; DNA: TGTGCCAGCAGTGACACTAGCTCCTACAATGAGCAGTTCTTC; CDR3: CASSDTSSYNEQFF
V: TRBV6-5; size: NA; D: NA; J: TRBJ1-2; DNA: TGTGCCAGCAGTTACTCTGGTACTCGTCACTATGGCTACACCTTC; CDR3: CASSYSGTRHYGYTF
V: TRBV2; size: NA; D: TRBD1; J: TRBJ1-2; DNA: TGTGCCAGTGGGACAGGGGGCGCAGCGTCTGGCTACACCTTC; CDR3: CASGTGGAASGYTF
V: TRBV7-9; size: few; D: TRBD1; J: TRBJ1-4; DNA: TGTGCCAGCAGCCTTGGACAGGTTAATGAAAAACTGTTTTTT; CDR3: CASSLGQVNEKLFF
V: TRBV19; size: NA; D: TRBD1; J: TRBJ1-1; DNA: TGTGCCAGTAGCAGTACTACAGGGGGCGGACTATTGAACACTGAAGCTTTCTTT; CDR3: CASSSTTGGGLLNTEAFF
V: TRBV11-2; size: NA; D: TRBD1; J: TRBJ2-7; DNA: TGTGCCAGCAGCGCCGCCGGGACAGGGGTATACGAGCAGTACTTC; CDR3: CASSAAGTGVYEQYF
V: TRBV18; size: once; D: TRBD1; J: TRBJ2-2; DNA: TGTGCCAGCTCACCTCGGGACAGAAACACCGGGGAGCTGTTTTTT; CDR3: CASSPRDRNTGELFF
V: TRBV5-1; size: NA; D: NA; J: TRBJ2-1; DNA: TGCGCCAGCAGGCTAGCCTCCGGAGGGATGAGCTATGAGCAGTTCTTC; CDR3: CASRLASGGMSYEQFF
V: TRBV28; size: NA; D: TRBD1; J: TRBJ1-4; DNA: TGTGCCAGCAGTCTCGGACAGGCCCGGCGGGAAAAACTGTTTTTT; CDR3: CASSLGQARREKLFF
V: TRBV14; size: NA; D: NA; J: TRBJ1-2; DNA: TGTGCCAGCAGCCAACGAGGCAACTATGGCTACACCTTC; CDR3: CASSQRGNYGYTF
V: TRBV19; size: NA; D: TRBD1; J: TRBJ1-1; DNA: TGTGCCAGTAGCCCGACCGGGACAGGGGGTTTAGTCACTGAAGCTTTCTTT; CDR3: CASSPTGTGGLVTEAFF
V: TRBV2; size: NA; D: NA; J: TRBJ2-5; DNA: TGTGCCAGCATGAAGAGCGCCGAAGAGACCCAGTACTTC; CDR3: CASMKSAEETQYF